This is a list of T cell receptor beta chains from one sample in a study of response to subunit inactivated influenza vaccine. Via MiXCR, TCRdb re-called the RT-PCR reads, giving one row per CDR3 protein. Of 540,000 or so distinct CDR3 sequences in the sample, roughly 13% were seen once. The source material was PBMCs from blood, sampled around seven weeks after vaccination. The receptors derive from a man aged 50 to 60 who received an inactivated influenza vaccine. CDR3s include the opening cysteine and the closing phenylalanine or tryptophan. A D gene is named only where the DNA matches it firmly. Clone size is not always given. Where it is, it says once, few, many or a class for expanded clones.

cdr3_nt	cdr3_aa	clone_size	v_call	j_call	d_call
TGCGCCAGCAGCTTGTACCTGGGGCAAGAGACCCAGTACTTC	CASSLYLGQETQYF	-	TRBV5-1	TRBJ2-5	-
TGTGCCAGCAGCACGGACAGGGGAGGAAGCACTGAAGCTTTCTTT	CASSTDRGGSTEAFF	-	TRBV12-3/TRBV12-4	TRBJ1-1	TRBD1
TGCAGTGCTAGTAACAGGGCGACTGGGGACACTGAAGCTTTCTTT	CSASNRATGDTEAFF	-	TRBV20-1	TRBJ1-1	-
TGCAGTGACAAGTTTATCACTGAAGCTTTCTTT	CSDKFITEAFF	many	TRBV20-1	TRBJ1-1	-
TGTGCCAGCAGCTTAGGGACAGGAGGGTCCCTCGAGCAGTACTTC	CASSLGTGGSLEQYF	-	TRBV7-6	TRBJ2-7	-
TGTGCCAGCAGCATACAGGGGGCAGCCTACAATGAGCAGTTCTTC	CASSIQGAAYNEQFF	many	TRBV12-3/TRBV12-4	TRBJ2-1	TRBD1
TGTGCCAGCAGATCCGGGGAGCTGTTTTTT	CASRSGELFF	-	TRBV7-9	TRBJ2-2	-
TGTGCCAGCAGTCCCGAAAGGAGCGGGAGGGTGAGAGCAGATACGCAGTATTTT	CASSPERSGRVRADTQYF	few	TRBV28	TRBJ2-3	TRBD2
TGTGCCAGCAGCTTGGTCGGTTCAGGACGGCGGGACTTCCACGAGCAGTACTTC	CASSLVGSGRRDFHEQYF	-	TRBV5-5	TRBJ2-7	-
TGTGCCAGCATCAAGGACAGGGCCGAGAACACCGGGGAGCTGTTTTTT	CASIKDRAENTGELFF	few	TRBV12-3/TRBV12-4	TRBJ2-2	TRBD1
TGTGCCAGCACCTCGGGTCGGGTGAACGAGCAGTACTTC	CASTSGRVNEQYF	few	TRBV6-6	TRBJ2-7	-
TGTGCCAGCAGTTTAGCCGGGACTATGTACAATGAGCAGTTCTTC	CASSLAGTMYNEQFF	-	TRBV27	TRBJ2-1	TRBD2
TGCAGTGCTAGAGCCACCCTGTACATGAGCCCCGTCGGGACCCAGTACTTC	CSARATLYMSPVGTQYF	few	TRBV20-1	TRBJ2-5	-
TGTGCCATCAGTTCCCCGAGGGGGCTAGGGGAGCAGTACTTC	CAISSPRGLGEQYF	few	TRBV10-3	TRBJ2-7	TRBD1
TGCAGTGCTCGAAGCAAGGGACGGGAGAATCAAGAGACCCAGTACTTC	CSARSKGRENQETQYF	-	TRBV20-1	TRBJ2-5	-
TGTGCCAGCAGCCCGGTATCGGGACGGAGCACAGATACGCAGTATTTT	CASSPVSGRSTDTQYF	-	TRBV5-8	TRBJ2-3	-
TGTGCCAGCAGTTACTCTGGGGACGAGCAGTACTTC	CASSYSGDEQYF	-	TRBV6-5	TRBJ2-7	-
TGTGCCAGCAGCTTATTAGGGGAGGGGGCTGTGCAGCCCCAGCATTTT	CASSLLGEGAVQPQHF	-	TRBV7-2	TRBJ1-5	TRBD1
TGTGCCAGCAGTCTACAGAGGGGGAATCAGCCCCAGCATTTT	CASSLQRGNQPQHF	few	TRBV12-3/TRBV12-4	TRBJ1-5	-
TGTGCCAGCAGCTTCGCTAGCGGGAGATATGGAACAGATACGCAGTATTTT	CASSFASGRYGTDTQYF	-	TRBV7-6	TRBJ2-3	TRBD2
TGCAGTGCTAGAGATCATGCCAGGGTACCAATTAACTATGGCTACACCTTC	CSARDHARVPINYGYTF	-	TRBV20-1	TRBJ1-2	-